These T cell receptor beta chains were read from a single sample in a study of graft-versus-host responses after intestinal transplantation. No antigen has been identified for these receptors. Assay used: immunoSEQ multiplex PCR; TCRdb lists only in-frame clones, some missing. Of 100,000 to 130,000 clones listed, approximately 86% are singletons. The material sequenced was unstimulated CD4+ T cells sorted from spleen or lymph node cells, taken before transplant. The receptors were gathered from a human donor who was the organ donor for an intestinal transplant. The CDR3 runs from the conserved cysteine through the conserved F or W. Fields, in order: CDR3 DNA, CDR3 protein, V gene, CDR3 length, D gene, J gene, clone size. The D gene is left open where the match is weak. The size entry is marked missing in some rows and otherwise reads once, few, many or a size class.

CDR3nt: TGTGCCAGTAGTGGGACAGGGGGCGCGGGTGGCTACACCTTC; CDR3aa: CASSGTGGAGGYTF; v_gene: TRBV19; len: 14; d_gene: TRBD1; j_gene: TRBJ1-2; abundance: -
CDR3nt: TGTGCCAGCAGCTCGAAGACTGAGCAGTTCTTC; CDR3aa: CASSSKTEQFF; v_gene: TRBV11-3; len: 11; d_gene: -; j_gene: TRBJ2-1; abundance: -
CDR3nt: TGTGCCAGCAGTCAACAGGGAGATCAGCCCCAGCATTTT; CDR3aa: CASSQQGDQPQHF; v_gene: TRBV6-4; len: 13; d_gene: -; j_gene: TRBJ1-5; abundance: -
CDR3nt: TGTGCCAGTAGACGCCGCGACAGGGGCGGGGGCTACACCTTC; CDR3aa: CASRRRDRGGGYTF; v_gene: TRBV19; len: 14; d_gene: TRBD1; j_gene: TRBJ1-2; abundance: -
CDR3nt: TGTGCCAGCAGCTTGTACCAGGGGATTGAACAGCCCCAGCATTTT; CDR3aa: CASSLYQGIEQPQHF; v_gene: TRBV5-5; len: 15; d_gene: -; j_gene: TRBJ1-5; abundance: -
CDR3nt: TGTGCCAGCAGCTTATCACTAACTGGAAACACCATATATTTT; CDR3aa: CASSLSLTGNTIYF; v_gene: TRBV11-2; len: 14; d_gene: -; j_gene: TRBJ1-3; abundance: -
CDR3nt: TGTGCCAGCAGTGGGCAGGGGGCAGGGGAGCTGTTTTTT; CDR3aa: CASSGQGAGELFF; v_gene: TRBV2; len: 13; d_gene: TRBD1; j_gene: TRBJ2-2; abundance: once
CDR3nt: TGTGCTTCAGGGGCGGGTCCCGTCCTGACTTTC; CDR3aa: CASGAGPVLTF; v_gene: TRBV7-7; len: 11; d_gene: -; j_gene: TRBJ2-6; abundance: once
CDR3nt: TGTGCCAGCAGCTTAGCGCCGGGACTAGCGGGTTCCGGGGGGTTCTTC; CDR3aa: CASSLAPGLAGSGGFF; v_gene: TRBV7-2; len: 16; d_gene: TRBD2; j_gene: TRBJ2-1; abundance: once
CDR3nt: TGCAGCGCCCAGAGGGGGCTGAACACCGGGGAGCTGTTTTTT; CDR3aa: CSAQRGLNTGELFF; v_gene: TRBV29-1; len: 14; d_gene: TRBD1; j_gene: TRBJ2-2; abundance: -
CDR3nt: TGTGCCAGCTCACCTCAGAGGGGGAACACTGAAGCTTTCTTT; CDR3aa: CASSPQRGNTEAFF; v_gene: TRBV18; len: 14; d_gene: -; j_gene: TRBJ1-1; abundance: -
CDR3nt: TGTGCCAGCAGCTTGAGCGTAATGTTCTCTGGGGCCAACGTCCTGACTTTC; CDR3aa: CASSLSVMFSGANVLTF; v_gene: TRBV7-2; len: 17; d_gene: -; j_gene: TRBJ2-6; abundance: -
CDR3nt: TGTGCCATCAGTGAGTCGAAATCAGGGGGGGTATCCTCTGGCTATGGCTACACCTTC; CDR3aa: CAISESKSGGVSSGYGYTF; v_gene: TRBV10-3; len: 19; d_gene: TRBD1; j_gene: TRBJ1-2; abundance: -
CDR3nt: TGTGCCAGCAGCGCCGACATCTACGACCCGTACCAAGAGACCCAGTACTTC; CDR3aa: CASSADIYDPYQETQYF; v_gene: TRBV9; len: 17; d_gene: -; j_gene: TRBJ2-5; abundance: -
CDR3nt: TGTGCCAGCAGTTTATCCGGGTCTCCCTCCTACGAGCAGTACTTC; CDR3aa: CASSLSGSPSYEQYF; v_gene: TRBV28; len: 15; d_gene: -; j_gene: TRBJ2-7; abundance: -
CDR3nt: TGCGCCAGCAGCCAAGAAGCACAGGGAGGTTATGGCTACACCTTC; CDR3aa: CASSQEAQGGYGYTF; v_gene: TRBV4-1; len: 15; d_gene: -; j_gene: TRBJ1-2; abundance: -
CDR3nt: TGTGCCAGCAGTGAATTTGGAGATACGCAGTATTTT; CDR3aa: CASSEFGDTQYF; v_gene: TRBV6-1; len: 12; d_gene: -; j_gene: TRBJ2-3; abundance: -
CDR3nt: TGCGCCAGCAGCTTGGGCAGGGGGGAGACCCAGTACTTC; CDR3aa: CASSLGRGETQYF; v_gene: TRBV5-1; len: 13; d_gene: TRBD1; j_gene: TRBJ2-5; abundance: -
CDR3nt: TGTGCCAGCTCTCCCGGGACAGGGGAGAATTCACCCCTCCACTTT; CDR3aa: CASSPGTGENSPLHF; v_gene: TRBV18; len: 15; d_gene: TRBD1; j_gene: TRBJ1-6; abundance: -
CDR3nt: TGTGCCAGCAGCCTCGGGGGGCTCGGGGAGCTGTTTTTT; CDR3aa: CASSLGGLGELFF; v_gene: TRBV7-2; len: 13; d_gene: -; j_gene: TRBJ2-2; abundance: -
CDR3nt: TGTGCCAGCAGACGACTAGAACCCACAGATACGCAGTATTTT; CDR3aa: CASRRLEPTDTQYF; v_gene: TRBV27; len: 14; d_gene: -; j_gene: TRBJ2-3; abundance: -
CDR3nt: TGCGCCAGCAGTCCGATTGACAGGGAGACCCAGTACTTC; CDR3aa: CASSPIDRETQYF; v_gene: TRBV5-1; len: 13; d_gene: -; j_gene: TRBJ2-5; abundance: -